This passage covers 10 T cell receptor beta chains from one sample sequenced in a study of cytotoxic CD8 clonotypes in ibrutinib-treated CLL. Only in-frame clones appear in the TCRdb table, and some are missing; sequencing was by immunoSEQ multiplex PCR. Among fewer than 400,000 clones, over 55% were seen once, and the ten largest hold roughly 6%. Material: PBMCs, obtained after 36 months of ibrutinib treatment. The receptors stem from a human donor with chronic lymphocytic leukemia.

This clone was observed a handful of times. The rearrangement links TRBV6-5 to TRBJ1-2, with D possibly TRBD1 on 5 matching bases. The CDR3 length is 14 residues. The germline V gene has CDR1 MNHEY and CDR2 SVGAGI. Deletions cut 3 bases from V and 0 bases from J, with 8 bases between. The CDR3 loop is CASSYLTANYGYTF. The CDR3, as DNA: TGTGCCAGCAGTTATCTGACAGCTAACTATGGCTACACCTTC.

This chain uses TRBV10-3 with TRBJ2-7, with 10 bases fitting TRBD2. The CDR3 covers 15 residues. Germline V CDR1 and CDR2: ENHRY, SYGVKD. The junction had 8 bases not matched to a gene; V was cut back by 0 bases and J by 9 bases. The CDR3 DNA follows: TGTGCCATCAGTGAGTCTGTAGCGGGAGGTCTGGGGCAGTACTTC. This translates into CAISESVAGGLGQYF.

The chain uses TRBV29-1 and TRBJ2-5, with D possibly being TRBD1 (6 bases). Per germline, CDR1 SQVTM and CDR2 ANQGSEA. This CDR3 region has 13 residues. Trimming cost V 5 bases and J 4 bases, with 14 bases left between them. The CDR3 here is CSVSRTERETQYF. Here the CDR3 DNA reads TGCAGCGTTTCCCGGACAGAAAGAGAGACCCAGTACTTC.

The chain uses TRBV7-9 and TRBJ1-2; 8 nucleotides match TRBD1. V shed 4 bases and J 3 bases; nucleotides not matched to a gene: 4. Looked up from germline, CDR1 is SEHNR and CDR2 is FQNEAQ (reference sequence). The CDR3 sequence is 14 residues long. The CDR3 here is CASSSGQGYYGYTF. The CDR3 bases are TGTGCCAGCAGCTCTGGACAGGGATACTATGGCTACACCTTC.

The V call is TRBV11-1, the J call TRBJ2-5, with D perhaps matching TRBD1 or TRBD2 (5 bases each). The V gene's germline CDR1 is SGHAT and CDR2 FQDESV (reference sequence). Between the trimmed V and J ends, which lost 1 base and 5 bases, there was a span of 23 bases. The CDR3 consists of 18 residues. In nucleotides, the CDR3 is TGTGCCAGCAGCTTAGTGGGGCTGGGACGTGGAGATCTGGAGACCCAGTACTTC. It encodes CASSLVGLGRGDLETQYF. Together with reference TRBV11-1 and TRBJ2-5, the CDR3 gives the full variable domain: EAEVAQSPRYKITEKSQAVAFWCDPISGHATLYWYRQILGQGPELLVQFQDESVVDDSQLPKDRFSAERLKGVDSTLKIQPAELGDSAMYLCASSLVGLGRGDLETQYFGPGTRLLVL.

V and J are TRBV19 and TRBJ2-7, with 14 bases aligning to TRBD2. The V gene end was trimmed by 5 bases and the J gene end by 7 bases; junction bases not matched to a gene: 7. Germline V gene sequence: CDR1 LNHDA, CDR2 SQIVND (reference sequence). CDR3 length: 15 amino acids. CDR3: CASSSGTSGSGEQYF. The DNA for the CDR3 is TGTGCCAGTAGTTCCGGGACTAGCGGGAGTGGGGAGCAGTACTTC.

The V call is TRBV6-1, the J call TRBJ2-1; D possibly corresponds to TRBD2 (6 bases). Germline values: CDR1 MNHNS, CDR2 SASEGT. This CDR3 has 15 amino acids. Deletions cut 4 bases from V and 6 bases from J, with 16 bases between. The CDR3 protein is CASSGDGTRFNEQFF. DNA for the CDR3: TGTGCCAGCAGTGGAGACGGGACTCGATTCAATGAGCAGTTCTTC.

This clone came up a few times. CDR3 sequence: CASRRQGEAGELFF. The CDR3, as DNA: TGTGCCAGCAGAAGACAGGGTGAAGCCGGGGAGCTGTTTTTT. V gene TRBV6-5 combines with J gene TRBJ2-2, with TRBD1 identical over 7 bases. V lost 6 bases, J lost 6 bases, and 7 bases stayed unmatched. The CDR3 totals 14 residues. The V gene's germline CDR1 is MNHEY and CDR2 SVGAGI.

The chain couples TRBV10-2 to TRBJ2-7; possibly TRBD1 for D (6 bases). This CDR3 has 14 amino acids. Trimming removed 2 bases from V and 6 bases from J, with 14 bases in between. CDR1 and CDR2 from the germline V gene are WSHSY and SAAADI. CDR3: CASSEPGVSAEQYF. The CDR3 DNA follows: TGCGCCAGCAGTGAGCCAGGGGTGAGCGCCGAGCAGTACTTC.

This chain uses TRBV13 with TRBJ2-7; 8 bases map to TRBD1. The length of the CDR3 is 14 residues. Unmatched junction bases numbered 3, after V lost 3 bases and J lost 2 bases. Germline assignment: CDR1 PRHDT and CDR2 FYEKMQ (reference sequence). This CDR3 reads CASSFGQGTYEQYF. CDR3 coding DNA: TGTGCCAGCAGCTTTGGACAGGGAACCTACGAGCAGTACTTC.